The 23 T cell receptor beta chains reported below all come from one sample, sequenced in a study of T cells in Graves' hyperthyroidism and ophthalmopathy. Regions amplified from RNA transcripts were the TCR beta CDR3 regions. Carried out on the TCR CDR3, a first-round RT-PCR used the HTBI primer set. TCRdb re-called the multiplex PCR reads through MiXCR, storing one row per CDR3 protein. The sample lists over 700,000 distinct CDR3 sequences, about a third occurring once. Material for sequencing was blood. The receptors were sampled from a middle-aged woman with Graves' hyperthyroidism.

The chain uses TRBV29-1 and TRBJ2-5; the match to TRBD1 covers 8 bases. After removal of 7 bases from V and 4 bases from J, the junction contained 8 bases not matched to a gene. The CDR3 is 13 residues long. The germline V gene has CDR1 SQVTM and CDR2 ANQGSEA. CDR3 region: CSAGAGGRETQYF. CDR3 DNA sequence: TGCAGCGCCGGTGCAGGGGGCCGAGAGACCCAGTACTTC.

V usage is TRBV28 and J usage is TRBJ2-7, with 14 bases matching TRBD2. CDR1 and CDR2 (germline): MDHEN, SYDVKM. Germline trimming cut 5 bases from V and 1 base from J; bases unmatched to any gene: 7. The CDR3 extends over 17 amino acids. The CDR3 spells CASSHPGLAGVSYEQYF. The CDR3 bases are TGTGCCAGCAGTCATCCGGGACTAGCGGGGGTTTCCTACGAGCAGTACTTC.

This clonotype was seen at least ten times. The chain joins TRBV15 to TRBJ1-2, with D hard to call. V lost 0 bases to trimming and J lost 8 bases, with 13 bases between them. Germline CDR1 LNHNV, CDR2 YYDKDF (reference sequence). This CDR3 region has 14 residues. The CDR3 sequence: CATSRETVAYGYTF. CDR3 DNA: TGTGCCACCAGCAGAGAGACGGTCGCTTACGGCTACACCTTC.

There are many counts of this clonotype. This chain links TRBV12-3 or TRBV12-4 with TRBJ2-5; weak D call: TRBD2 (5 bases). The V and J ends lost 7 bases and 4 bases respectively, with 13 bases between them. The CDR3 runs to 13 residues. The CDR3 nucleotides are TGTGCCAGCACCCCCCCCCGGGGAGAGACCCAGTACTTC. This gives the protein CASTPPRGETQYF.

This clonotype was picked up many times. The CDR3 DNA sequence: TGTGCCAGCAGCCCGGGACAGAGCAATCAGCCCCAGCATTTT. It translates to CASSPGQSNQPQHF. The chain employs TRBV6-5 and TRBJ1-5; 7 nucleotides agree with TRBD1. Per the germline V gene, CDR1 is MNHEY and CDR2 is SVGAGI. V lost 6 bases, J lost 1 base, and 3 bases stayed unmatched. This CDR3 has 14 residues.

Comments on this clonotype: This may arise from a read error, as a much more abundant clone is one base away. The CDR3 sequence: CACSFTGGTGRPYEQYF. The DNA for the CDR3 is TGTGCCTGCAGCTTCACTGGGGGGACGGGACGTCCCTACGAGCAGTACTTC. The chain links TRBV7-9 to TRBJ2-7, with D maybe TRBD2 (6 bases). The CDR3 contains 17 residues. Germline V gene data show CDR1 as SEHNR and CDR2 as FQNEAQ (reference sequence).

This clonotype came up many times. The V call is TRBV5-1, the J call TRBJ1-6; D is undetermined. The germline V gene has CDR1 SGHRS and CDR2 YFSETQ. The V end was cut by 0 bases, the J end by 10 bases, with 8 bases between. This CDR3 has 13 residues. CDR3 amino acids: CASSLDTRSPLHF. In DNA form, the CDR3 reads TGCGCCAGCAGCTTGGATACGAGATCACCCCTCCACTTT.

This chain joins TRBV2 and TRBJ1-5; D gene uncertain. Germline V gene data show CDR1 as SNHLY and CDR2 as FYNNEI. V was cut by 5 bases and J by 5 bases, with 16 bases left in between. The CDR3 is made up of 15 amino acids. The CDR3 here is CASSTPRDADQPQHF. The CDR3 bases are TGTGCCAGCAGTACGCCTCGGGATGCGGATCAGCCCCAGCATTTT.

Details on this clonotype: Germline is not matched at one junction end, which may reflect a read error. The chain employs TRBV5-4 and TRBJ1-3, with 10 bases matching TRBD1. The V gene's germline CDR1 is SGHNT and CDR2 YYREEE (reference sequence). This CDR3 has 15 residues. The CDR3 reads CASSSDRGPGNTTYF. The CDR3 region has the DNA TGTGCCAGCAGCAGTGACAGGGGGCCTGGAAACACCACATATTTT.

This clonotype was observed a few times. This rearrangement joins TRBV9 to TRBJ2-2, with 9 bases identical to TRBD1. V shed 4 bases and J 11 bases; nucleotides not matched to a gene: 12. Germline V lookup: CDR1 SGDLS, CDR2 YYNGEE. The CDR3 spans 15 residues. CDR3 amino acids: CASSQGTGRLVELFF. The DNA for the CDR3 is TGTGCCAGCAGCCAAGGGACAGGGAGACTGGTTGAGCTGTTTTTT.

With regard to this clonotype: An end of the junction differs from the germline gene, which may be a read error. The rearrangement links TRBV10-1 to TRBJ1-2; possibly TRBD1 for D (5 bases). The CDR3 totals 13 residues. From germline, CDR1 is WNHNN and CDR2 SYGVQD (reference sequence). The DNA for the CDR3 is TGTGCTAGTGGTTCCCTCGGGACCGGGAGCTACACCTTC. It yields the protein CASGSLGTGSYTF.

The chain combines TRBV5-1 with TRBJ2-7; D is undetermined. The germline V gene has CDR1 SGHRS and CDR2 YFSETQ. This CDR3 has 13 amino acids. Trimming removed 4 bases at V and 4 bases at J, with 12 bases between. CDR3 DNA: TGCGCCAGCAGCACGGACCGCGAATACGAGCAGTACTTC. Residues: CASSTDREYEQYF.

This clonotype has just a few counts. The CDR3 reads CASSPTGGLETQYF. CDR3 sequence (DNA): TGTGCCAGCAGTCCGACAGGGGGCTTGGAGACCCAGTACTTC. This chain links TRBV6-2 or TRBV6-3 with TRBJ2-5; 10 positions agree with TRBD1. The CDR3 totals 14 residues. Germline lookup yields CDR1 MNHEY and CDR2 SVGEGT. Trimming removed 5 bases from V and 5 bases from J; junction bases left unmatched: 5.

This clonotype was picked up many times. V usage is TRBV24-1 and J usage is TRBJ1-2; no clear D. Germline V gene sequence: CDR1 KGHDR, CDR2 SFDVKD. Deletions cut 5 bases from V and 13 bases from J, with 7 bases between. The CDR3 covers 9 residues. This CDR3 reads CATSGSSTF. Written as DNA, the CDR3 is TGTGCCACCAGTGGCAGTAGCACCTTC.

As for this clonotype: Lacking the conserved final phenylalanine or tryptophan, this CDR3 likely reflects a read error. The chain carries TRBV3-1 and TRBJ1-1, with D hard to call. CDR1 and CDR2 from the germline V gene are LGHDT and YNNKEL (reference sequence). V was clipped by 1 base and J by 4 bases, with 10 bases between them. The CDR3 is 14 amino acids. The CDR3 nucleotides read TGTGCCAGCAGCCAAGTCGGAGGTGGCACTGAAGCTTTCCTT. This encodes CASSQVGGGTEAFL.

The rearrangement joins TRBV19 to TRBJ1-1; no firm D call. V gave up 4 bases and J gave up 1 base, with 7 bases separating them. Germline V lookup: CDR1 LNHDA, CDR2 SQIVND (reference sequence). This CDR3 comprises 13 residues. The CDR3 DNA is TGTGCCAGTAGTACCCTCACGAACACTGAAGCTTTCTTT. It translates to CASSTLTNTEAFF.

This clonotype was detected ten times or more. J is TRBJ1-5 and V is TRBV29-1, with TRBD1 as a possible D gene (5 bases). The CDR3 has 12 amino acids. V was clipped by 5 bases and J by 5 bases, with 10 bases between them. Germline CDR1 SQVTM, CDR2 ANQGSEA. CDR3 amino acids: CSVIQGDQPQHF. DNA of the CDR3: TGCAGCGTTATCCAGGGAGATCAGCCCCAGCATTTT.

The chain carries TRBV6-1 and TRBJ2-7; D possibly matches TRBD1 or TRBD2 (6 bases each). Trimming cost V 9 bases and J 2 bases, with 17 bases left between them. Germline CDR1 and CDR2: MNHNS and SASEGT. The CDR3 consists of 14 residues. The CDR3 protein is CASTPSGAPYEQYF. The CDR3 DNA reads TGTGCCAGTACCCCGTCGGGGGCCCCCTACGAGCAGTACTTC.

As for this clonotype: The junction shows a germline mismatch at one end, possibly a read error. V gene TRBV7-2 combines with J gene TRBJ1-5; 8 positions match TRBD1. This CDR3 has 19 amino acids. Germline V lookup: CDR1 SGHTA, CDR2 FQGNSA. In DNA form, the CDR3 reads TGCGCCAGCAGCCAAGAACCTCCAGGCAGGGGGCTGAACAATCAGCCCCAGCATTTT. This codes for CASSQEPPGRGLNNQPQHF.

This clonotype came up many times. The chain couples TRBV5-5 to TRBJ2-7; D remains unclear. Germline-derived CDR1 and CDR2 are SGHKS and YYEKEE (reference sequence). V was cut by 4 bases and J by 0 bases, with 11 bases left in between. The CDR3 sequence is 14 residues long. CDR3 nucleotides: TGTGCCAGCAGCCCTCCGGGCCGCTCCTACGAGCAGTACTTC. This codes for CASSPPGRSYEQYF.

This clonotype was recorded once. The DNA is omitted, as the CDR3 cannot be located on it reliably, and the CDR3 follows TCRdb's listing. The chain recombines TRBV25-1 with TRBJ1-2. Per the germline V gene, CDR1 is MGHDK and CDR2 is SYGVNS. The CDR3 numbers 15 amino acids, ends counted. The CDR3 here is CASSFYICSAEGYTF.

This clonotype was detected many times. The genes are TRBV25-1 and TRBJ2-6, with D possibly being TRBD2 (7 bases). This CDR3 contains 16 residues. Germline CDR1 and CDR2: MGHDK and SYGVNS. V was cut by 3 bases and J by 0 bases, with 9 bases left in between. This chain's CDR3 is CASSDRGASGANVLTF. The CDR3 DNA follows: TGTGCCAGCAGTGATCGGGGGGCCTCTGGGGCCAACGTCCTGACTTTC.

About this clonotype itself: Just one base apart from a much larger clone, this may be a read error. The rearrangement uses TRBV7-6 and TRBJ1-1; no definite D call. This CDR3 has 14 amino acids. CDR1 and CDR2 from the germline V gene are SGHVS and FNYEAQ. V lost 5 bases, J lost 4 bases, and 14 bases lay in between. The CDR3 region is CASSPRPMSTEAFF. The CDR3 DNA follows: TGTGCCAGCAGCCCCCGCCCGATGAGCACTGAAGCTTTCTTT.